This is a list of T cell receptor beta chains from one sample in a study of blood T cell repertoires in COVID-19. TCRdb's copy holds only in-frame clones and misses some; the assay was immunoSEQ multiplex PCR. The sample yields about 160,000 clones, over 70% seen once. Sequencing was performed on PBMCs or T cells enriched from blood (not recorded which). Receptor source: a woman aged 45-60 years in a cohort exposed to, infected with or recovered from COVID-19 (not recorded which). Both conserved end residues are part of each CDR3. Fields, in order: J gene, clone size, V gene, D gene, CDR3 DNA, CDR3 protein. D genes are given only for firm matches. Expanded clones get a size class; other rows say once, few or many, or leave the size out.

J: TRBJ1-5; size: -; V: TRBV21-1; D: -; DNA: TGTGCCAGCAGTGTTACCGGGACAGGGGGCTTGCAGCCCCAGCATTTT; CDR3: CASSVTGTGGLQPQHF
J: TRBJ2-5; size: -; V: TRBV28; D: -; DNA: TGTGCCAGCAGTTCGTACAGGGTGGAGACCCAGTACTTC; CDR3: CASSSYRVETQYF
J: TRBJ2-5; size: -; V: TRBV7-9; D: -; DNA: TGTGCCAGCAGCTTAGTCCGGGGGAGAGAGACCCAGTACTTC; CDR3: CASSLVRGRETQYF
J: TRBJ2-1; size: -; V: TRBV7-2; D: TRBD1; DNA: TGTGCCAGCAGCCCGAGACTGGCCCTAGGGGGCTATAATGAGCAGTTCTTC; CDR3: CASSPRLALGGYNEQFF
J: TRBJ2-3; size: -; V: TRBV4-3; D: TRBD2; DNA: TGCGCCAGCAGCCAGGCGTCTAGCGGGGGGGGCACAGATACGCAGTATTTT; CDR3: CASSQASSGGGTDTQYF
J: TRBJ1-1; size: -; V: TRBV5-8; D: -; DNA: TGTGCCAGCAGCTTAAAGGGAGGGGCTTTCTTT; CDR3: CASSLKGGAFF
J: TRBJ1-3; size: -; V: TRBV19; D: -; DNA: TGTGCCAGTAGTTCGGATAGACAGATGAGCTCTGGAAACACCATATATTTT; CDR3: CASSSDRQMSSGNTIYF
J: TRBJ2-7; size: -; V: TRBV10-3; D: TRBD1; DNA: TGTGCCATCAGTGAGTCGGTCGGAGACAGGGGGAACCAGTACTTC; CDR3: CAISESVGDRGNQYF
J: TRBJ2-7; size: -; V: TRBV7-2; D: -; DNA: TGTGCCAGCAGTCCCCAAACGGGTCACCCGACGGCCTTGAGCTACGAGCAGTACTTC; CDR3: CASSPQTGHPTALSYEQYF
J: TRBJ2-7; size: few; V: TRBV10-1; D: TRBD1; DNA: TGCGCCAGCAGAATAGCCGGGACAGGGGTTACCTACGAGCAGTACTTC; CDR3: CASRIAGTGVTYEQYF
J: TRBJ1-5; size: -; V: TRBV28; D: -; DNA: TGTGCCAGCAGTTTCCAGGGAAGCAATCAGCCCCAGCATTTT; CDR3: CASSFQGSNQPQHF
J: TRBJ2-5; size: -; V: TRBV5-1; D: -; DNA: TGCGCCAGCAGCTTTCAGGGTGCAGAGACCCAGTACTTC; CDR3: CASSFQGAETQYF
J: TRBJ1-2; size: -; V: TRBV6-1; D: -; DNA: TGTGCCAGCAGTGATCCCCGGGACATCGGCTACACCTTC; CDR3: CASSDPRDIGYTF
J: TRBJ2-7; size: -; V: TRBV7-9; D: TRBD1; DNA: TGTGCCAGCAGCTTTGGACAGGGGGATGGTCACGAGCAGTACTTC; CDR3: CASSFGQGDGHEQYF